A single sample is the source of the 7 T cell receptor beta chains below, sequenced in a study of tumor and adjacent non-tumor tissue in lung cancer listed by TCRdb under 2018. Library construction relied on multiplex PCR. The sample was run on an Illumina HiSeq 2500. TCRbeta libraries were constructed through three rounds of nested PCR with primers (Table S4) according to protocols modified from ARM-PCR. In-frame beta chains were kept once TCRdb had trimmed the public reads at Q25 with fastp and called clones with MiXCR. Each CDR3 protein appears once, grouped with its most common genes and DNA. A total of 80,000 to 100,000 distinct CDR3 sequences appear in this sample, around three quarters of them only once. The biggest ten clones account for approximately 28% of the sample. RNA was isolated from bulk, unsorted tissue, and RNA quality was assessed with a NanoDrop ND-1000 and an Agilent 2100. Distant non-tumor tissue taken more than 3 cm from the tumor edge was used as the normal lung sample.

The sequencing sample was made of distant non-tumor lung tissue. The source is a man aged 55 to 70 with small cell lung cancer.

This clonotype was detected once. A junction end diverges from the germline sequence, so it may reflect a read error. The V gene is TRBV4-1, the J gene TRBJ2-6; 7 positions match TRBD1. The CDR3 length is 19 residues. Germline V gives CDR1 MGHRA, CDR2 YSYEKL. CDR3 residues: CASSLRGGDLGSGANVLAF. CDR3 bases: TGCGCCAGCAGCCTCAGAGGGGGCGACTTAGGCTCTGGGGCCAACGTCCTGGCTTTC.

Comment on this clonotype: A read error is likely, as this CDR3 ends without the conserved phenylalanine or tryptophan. In DNA form, the CDR3 reads TGTGCCAGCAGCTTGGAGGCAGGGGGCTCGAGCGCTGAAGCTTTCATT. Its translation is CASSLEAGGSSAEAFI. This chain uses TRBV5-4 with TRBJ1-1; 8 bases fit TRBD1. CDR3 length: 16 residues. Germline CDR1 SGHNT, CDR2 YYREEE (reference sequence). Losses at the gene ends were 0 bases for V and 6 bases for J; bases not matched to a gene: 10.

In regard to this clonotype: With a much larger clone just one base away, this may be a read error. V usage is TRBV5-1 and J usage is TRBJ1-5; D might be TRBD1 (5 bases). Germline CDR1 SGHRS, CDR2 YFSETQ. CDR3 size: 14 residues. Trimming pared 2 bases from V and 7 bases from J, leaving 13 bases between. Written as DNA, the CDR3 is TGCGCCAGCAGCTTAAGTGTCGGGACCCAGCCCCAGCATTTT. Amino acid sequence: CASSLSVGTQPQHF.

As for this clonotype: At one of its ends the junction is not consistent with the germline gene, which may arise from a read error. The chain employs TRBV5-4 and TRBJ2-7, with a possible D match to TRBD1 (6 bases). In germline, CDR1 is SGHNT, CDR2 YYREEE (reference sequence). The CDR3 is 13 residues long. This chain's CDR3 is CTSNNRVSNEQYF. The CDR3 coding sequence is TGTACCAGTAACAACAGGGTTTCCAACGAACAGTACTTC.

The V and J genes are TRBV2 and TRBJ1-5; D call uncertain. CDR3 length: 15 residues. The germline CDR1 and CDR2 sequences are SNHLY and FYNNEI. The ends were cut back, 5 bases at V and 7 bases at J, with 18 bases in the middle. CDR3 residues: CASSPEDGAEQPQHF. CDR3 in DNA: TGTGCCAGCAGTCCTGAGGACGGCGCCGAACAGCCCCAGCATTTT.

This clonotype was picked up one time. Here the CDR3 omits its conserved ending phenylalanine or tryptophan, so a read error is the likely source. No DNA is shown, since the ends of the CDR3 on it are uncertain; the CDR3 is the one TCRdb lists. The chain links TRBV6-1 to TRBJ1-5; TRBD1, as called in the table, went unchecked against the DNA. The germline V gene has CDR1 MNHNS and CDR2 SASEGT. The CDR3 region is 13 residues in length, termini included. CDR3 protein: CASRSQGDQPQHS.

This chain uses TRBV12-3 or TRBV12-4 with TRBJ2-2, with 7 nucleotides matching TRBD2. This CDR3 comprises 15 residues. V shed 10 bases, J shed 4 bases, and the junction held 12 bases outside the gene matches. CDR3 in amino acids: CANILAGAPTGELFF. CDR3 coding DNA: TGTGCCAACATTTTGGCGGGAGCGCCCACCGGGGAGCTGTTTTTT.